The 31 T cell receptor beta chains below were found in one sample sequenced in a study of blood T cell repertoires in COVID-19. Assay used: immunoSEQ multiplex PCR; TCRdb lists only in-frame clones, some missing. The repertoire holds approximately 100,000 clones, roughly 91% seen once, with roughly 19% in the top ten. Material for sequencing was peripheral blood. All receptors derive from a human donor with acute or convalescent COVID-19. The donor label of this sample is uncertain.

The chain links TRBV5-6 to TRBJ1-2, with 9 nucleotides matching TRBD1. This CDR3 contains 12 residues. CDR1 and CDR2 (germline): SGHDT, YYEEEE. J was trimmed by 11 bases and V by 4 bases; bases with no gene match: 6. CDR3 sequence reads: CASSTGQGMYTF. The CDR3 DNA sequence: TGTGCCAGCAGCACCGGACAGGGGATGTACACCTTC.

J is TRBJ1-1 and V is TRBV6-5, with unresolved D. Trimming cost V 0 bases and J 1 base, with 6 bases left between them. The CDR3 runs to 14 residues. Germline V gives CDR1 MNHEY, CDR2 SVGAGI. The CDR3 region has the DNA TGTGCCAGCAGTTACTCGCCGGGGAACACTGAAGCTTTCTTT. Translation gives CASSYSPGNTEAFF.

The chain is built from TRBV5-6 and TRBJ1-2; D is unresolved. The CDR3 is made up of 12 amino acids. With 4 bases removed from V and 1 base from J, the gap between germline ends came to 5 bases. Per the germline V gene, CDR1 is SGHDT and CDR2 is YYEEEE. CDR3 bases: TGTGCCAGCAGCCAGAATAACTATGGCTACACCTTC. This translates into CASSQNNYGYTF.

This chain links TRBV7-8 with TRBJ1-5; D possibly corresponds to TRBD1 (5 bases). Per germline, CDR1 SGHVS and CDR2 FQNEAQ. The CDR3 has 18 residues. Between the trimmed V and J ends, which lost 2 bases and 4 bases, there was a span of 21 bases. The chain's CDR3 is CASSLWSRGSGINQPQHF. CDR3 coding DNA: TGTGCCAGCAGCTTATGGTCCCGGGGGAGTGGAATAAATCAGCCCCAGCATTTT.

This clone was counted between two and nine times. The chain couples TRBV4-2 to TRBJ2-3; D is possibly TRBD2 (6 bases). CDR3 size: 14 residues. Germline-derived CDR1 and CDR2 are LGHNA and YNFKEQ. Trimming took 4 bases from V and 2 from J, leaving 10 bases between them. The chain's CDR3 is CASSRDFYTDTQYF. The CDR3 DNA is TGTGCCAGCAGCCGGGACTTCTACACAGATACGCAGTATTTT.

V and J are TRBV7-2 and TRBJ1-1; TRBD1 is a possible D gene (6 bases). CDR3 length equals 15 residues. V gave up 4 bases and J gave up 0 bases, with 12 bases separating them. CDR1 is SGHTA, CDR2 FQGNSA, per germline. The DNA of the CDR3 is TGTGCCAGCAGCTCGCGGGGGGACATGAACACTGAAGCTTTCTTT. It specifies CASSSRGDMNTEAFF. The full variable domain, its missing parts supplied by reference TRBV7-2 and TRBJ1-1, is GAGVSQSPSNKVTEKGKDVELRCDPISGHTALYWYRQSLGQGLEFLIYFQGNSAPDKSGLPSDRFSAERTGGSVSTLTIQRTQQEDSAVYLCASSSRGDMNTEAFFGQGTRLTVV.

The V call is TRBV28, the J call TRBJ2-3, with D perhaps matching TRBD2 (5 bases). Trimming shortened V by 11 bases and J by 1 base, and 10 bases separated the two germline ends. The CDR3 is 12 amino acids. In germline, CDR1 is MDHEN, CDR2 SYDVKM. Here the CDR3 reads CAGAGGTDTQYF. CDR3 DNA sequence: TGTGCCGGCGCCGGGGGCACAGATACGCAGTATTTT.

This chain links TRBV19 with TRBJ2-1, with 7 bases aligning to TRBD1. V dropped 3 bases and J dropped 4; count of bases not matched to a gene: 6. The CDR3 sequence is 15 residues long. Germline CDR1 and CDR2: LNHDA and SQIVND (reference sequence). The CDR3 here is CASSIRGGAYNEQFF. The CDR3 coding sequence is TGTGCCAGTAGTATTCGAGGGGGCGCTTACAATGAGCAGTTCTTC.

The rearrangement links TRBV30 to TRBJ2-7; D remains unclear. The CDR3 has 12 amino acids. The germline V gene has CDR1 GTSNPN and CDR2 SVGIG (reference sequence). V lost 0 bases to trimming and J lost 7 bases, with 10 bases between them. The CDR3 DNA reads as TGTGCCTGGAGTGTACTGCGGAGTGAGCAGTACTTC. Amino acid sequence: CAWSVLRSEQYF.

The V and J genes are TRBV7-2 and TRBJ2-7; 9 nucleotides line up with TRBD1. CDR3 size: 15 residues. V gave up 4 bases and J gave up 6 bases; unmatched junction bases: 10. Germline V gene lookup returns CDR1 SGHTA and CDR2 FQGNSA. CDR3 loop: CASSSEGTGFVEQYF. For the CDR3, the DNA is TGTGCCAGCAGCTCCGAAGGGACAGGGTTCGTCGAGCAGTACTTC.

The chain joins TRBV6-5 to TRBJ1-4, with 9 bases fitting TRBD1. The trim removed 7 bases at V and 7 bases at J, leaving 7 bases unmatched. CDR1 MNHEY and CDR2 SVGAGI come from the germline V gene. The CDR3 consists of 14 residues. As DNA, the CDR3 is TGTGCCAGCATTATGACAGGGGGAGGTGAAAAACTGTTTTTT. Translating gives CASIMTGGGEKLFF.

The gene calls are TRBV6-6 and TRBJ1-4, with D possibly TRBD1 on 5 matching bases. In germline, CDR1 is MNHNY, CDR2 SVGAGI (reference sequence). V lost 8 bases and J 4 bases, leaving 11 bases between the germline ends. CDR3 size: 13 residues. The CDR3 DNA reads as TGTGCCAGCCTAGACAGTGATAATGAAAAACTGTTTTTT. It is translated as CASLDSDNEKLFF.

This chain connects TRBV28 to TRBJ2-2, with 8 bases matching TRBD1. Germline V gene lookup returns CDR1 MDHEN and CDR2 SYDVKM. V lost 8 bases and J lost 4; bases outside the gene matches: 9. This CDR3 is 15 amino acids long. The CDR3 nucleotides are TGTGCCAGCCTTGTCCAGGGGGCCGGCACCGGGGAGCTGTTTTTT. Encoded protein: CASLVQGAGTGELFF.

The chain carries TRBV7-2 and TRBJ2-5, with D tentatively TRBD2 (7 bases). The CDR3 sequence is 16 residues long. Trimming stripped 3 bases from V and 5 bases from J, with 19 bases between. Germline loops: CDR1 SGHTA, CDR2 FQGNSA. The CDR3 protein is CASSLLGGGGGETQYF. The CDR3 DNA sequence: TGTGCCAGCAGCTTGCTTGGGGGCGGGGGTGGTGAGACCCAGTACTTC.

This clone was recorded once. This rearrangement joins TRBV10-3 to TRBJ2-5; D remains unclear. The CDR3 spans 12 residues. CDR1 is ENHRY, CDR2 SYGVKD, per germline. V shed 6 bases and J shed 0 bases, with 5 bases lying between them. CDR3 residues: CAISADQETQYF. In DNA, the CDR3 is TGTGCCATCAGCGCGGACCAAGAGACCCAGTACTTC.

CDR3 region: CASSYGLSTQPQHF. The CDR3 nucleotides read TGTGCCAGCAGTTACGGGCTTAGTACGCAGCCCCAGCATTTT. The chain recombines TRBV6-5 with TRBJ1-5, with unresolved D. Germline lookup yields CDR1 MNHEY and CDR2 SVGAGI. This CDR3 spans 14 amino acids. Trimming left V 2 bases short and J 7 bases short, with 12 bases between.

The chain recombines TRBV7-3 with TRBJ1-1; 11 bases map to TRBD1. The CDR3 covers 13 residues. Germline loops: CDR1 SGHTA, CDR2 FQGTGA. The V and J ends lost 9 bases and 1 base, in that order; junction bases with no gene match: 1. The CDR3 sequence is CASGQGANTEAFF. The CDR3 nucleotides read TGTGCCAGTGGACAGGGGGCGAACACTGAAGCTTTCTTT. Full variable domain (outside the CDR3, taken from reference TRBV7-3 and TRBJ1-1): GAGVSQTPSNKVTEKGKYVELRCDPISGHTALYWYRQSLGQGPEFLIYFQGTGAADDSGLPNDRFFAVRPEGSVSTLKIQRTERGDSAVYLCASGQGANTEAFFGQGTRLTVV.

V and J are TRBV28 and TRBJ2-1; 9 positions agree with TRBD1. Germline V gene sequence: CDR1 MDHEN, CDR2 SYDVKM. V dropped 3 bases and J dropped 4; count of bases not matched to a gene: 4. The CDR3 is made up of 15 amino acids. CDR3 in amino acids: CASSFGDRVYNEQFF. CDR3 DNA sequence: TGTGCCAGCAGTTTCGGGGACAGGGTTTACAATGAGCAGTTCTTC.

V gene TRBV30 combines with J gene TRBJ1-2, with D possibly being TRBD1 (5 bases). Germline V gene data show CDR1 as GTSNPN and CDR2 as SVGIG (reference sequence). The CDR3 spans 14 residues. The ends were cut back, 4 bases at V and 7 bases at J, with 19 bases in the middle. CDR3 loop: CAWTDSWGGVGYTF. Written as DNA, the CDR3 is TGTGCCTGGACTGATTCCTGGGGGGGAGTTGGCTACACCTTC.

The chain recombines TRBV11-1 with TRBJ1-1, with D possibly matching TRBD1 (5 bases). The germline CDR1 and CDR2 sequences are SGHAT and FQDESV (reference sequence). V was shortened by 8 bases and J by 6 bases, with 13 bases between the two germline ends. There are 12 residues in the CDR3. The CDR3 here is CASSEGYAEAFF. CDR3 coding DNA: TGTGCCAGCTCGGAGGGGTATGCTGAAGCTTTCTTT.

The chain joins TRBV10-3 to TRBJ2-1; 9 bases map to TRBD2. There are 14 residues in the CDR3. CDR1 is ENHRY and CDR2 is SYGVKD in the germline V gene. V trimming: 0 bases; J trimming: 12 bases; junction bases outside the gene matches: 6. The CDR3 DNA is TGTGCCATCAGTGAGTCGTCTAGCGGGGACAGGCAGTTCTTC. Translating gives CAISESSSGDRQFF.

The genes are TRBV18 and TRBJ2-3; 8 positions match TRBD2. CDR3 length: 16 residues. Germline CDR1 and CDR2: KGHSH and LQKENI. V shed 5 bases and J 2 bases; nucleotides not matched to a gene: 9. The CDR3 protein is CASSEILSGVTDTQYF. As DNA, the CDR3 is TGTGCCAGCTCAGAAATACTTAGCGGGGTCACAGATACGCAGTATTTT. Together with reference TRBV18 and TRBJ2-3, the CDR3 gives the full variable domain: NAGVMQNPRHLVRRRGQEARLRCSPMKGHSHVYWYRQLPEEGLKFMVYLQKENIIDESGMPKERFSAEFPKEGPSILRIQQVVRGDSAAYFCASSEILSGVTDTQYFGPGTRLTVL.

The rearrangement uses TRBV4-1 and TRBJ1-2; 8 bases agree with TRBD1. CDR1 and CDR2 (germline): MGHRA, YSYEKL. The length of the CDR3 is 15 residues. The ends lost 0 bases at V and 2 bases at J; junction bases unmatched: 2. The CDR3 DNA is TGCGCCAGCAGCCAAGACCCAGGGGGCAACTATGGCTACACCTTC. Translating gives CASSQDPGGNYGYTF.

This chain joins TRBV7-9 and TRBJ2-5, with D possibly matching TRBD1 (6 bases). The CDR3 extends over 13 amino acids. V lost 5 bases to trimming and J lost 2 bases, with 9 bases between them. Germline CDR1 reads SEHNR; CDR2 reads FQNEAQ (reference sequence). The CDR3 DNA sequence: TGTGCCAGCAGCCGGACAGATCAAGAGACCCAGTACTTC. Translating it yields CASSRTDQETQYF.

This chain connects TRBV6-5 to TRBJ1-2, with 10 nucleotides matching TRBD1. The CDR3 contains 16 residues. V lost 0 bases and J lost 7; bases outside the gene matches: 8. The germline V gene encodes CDR1 MNHEY and CDR2 SVGAGI. The DNA for the CDR3 is TGTGCCAGCAGTTACTCGGGGACAGGGGTAGTAGCTGGCTACACCTTC. Translation: CASSYSGTGVVAGYTF.

The chain carries TRBV7-7 and TRBJ2-2, with D possibly matching TRBD2 (7 bases). V lost 5 bases, J lost 3 bases, and 13 bases lay in between. The CDR3 consists of 15 residues. Per germline, CDR1 SSHAT and CDR2 FNYEAQ (reference sequence). CDR3 bases: TGTGCCAGCAGCCCCCCGGGGGGCGACACCGGGGAGCTGTTTTTT. Residues: CASSPPGGDTGELFF.

The chain links TRBV3-1 (or the pseudogene TRBV3-2) to TRBJ2-2; D remains unclear. The CDR3 has 14 residues. V was clipped by 1 base and J by 5 bases, with 8 bases between them. Germline V lookup: CDR1 LGHDT, CDR2 YNNKEL (reference sequence). Here the CDR3 DNA reads TGTGCCAGCAGCCAAGTTTCCATTACCGGGGAGCTGTTTTTT. It translates to CASSQVSITGELFF.

V usage is TRBV18 and J usage is TRBJ1-1, with a tentative D call TRBD1 (6 bases). This CDR3 has 14 amino acids. In germline, CDR1 is KGHSH, CDR2 LQKENI. The V end was cut by 6 bases, the J end by 3 bases, with 14 bases between. The CDR3 loop reads CASSQGQGHTEAFF. The DNA of the CDR3 is TGTGCCAGCTCCCAGGGGCAGGGCCACACTGAAGCTTTCTTT.

This chain connects TRBV12-3 or TRBV12-4 to TRBJ2-7, with D hard to call. This CDR3 is built from 13 residues. Trimming took 3 bases from V and 7 from J, leaving 13 bases between them. The CDR3 spells CASSFSSTPEQYF. In nucleotides, the CDR3 is TGTGCCAGCAGTTTTAGTAGCACACCAGAGCAGTACTTC.

The chain uses TRBV30 and TRBJ2-2; 12 bases fit TRBD2. Looked up from germline, CDR1 is GTSNPN and CDR2 is SVGIG (reference sequence). The V segment lost 1 base and the J segment 4 bases; nucleotides outside the gene matches: 7. The CDR3 covers 17 residues. The CDR3 nucleotides read TGTGCCTGGAGTGCGACTAGCGGGAGAGGGATCACCGGGGAGCTGTTTTTT. It yields the protein CAWSATSGRGITGELFF.

J is TRBJ1-1 and V is TRBV5-1; D unclear. This CDR3 region has 11 residues. CDR1 is SGHRS and CDR2 is YFSETQ in the germline V gene. V shed 5 bases and J shed 3 bases, with 5 bases lying between them. The CDR3 is CASREDTEAFF. CDR3 nucleotide sequence: TGCGCCAGCAGGGAGGACACTGAAGCTTTCTTT.